Following are 2 T cell receptor beta chains from one sample sequenced in a study of beta chain features in type 1 diabetes. For these receptors, no antigen is known. The study reverse transcribed the entire isolated RNA, so it sequenced expressed TCRB transcripts. Measured with immunoSEQ multiplex PCR; TCRdb has only the in-frame clones, and not every one. In the table there are around 180,000 clones, approximately 7.8% of which are singletons. The study, taken as a whole, reports: Shorter TCRB CDR3s, moderately but significantly so, were found in Type 1 diabetes patients in all four CD4+ subsets.

Material for sequencing was central memory CD4+ T cells from blood. The receptors shown here come from a woman in her 40s with type 1 diabetes.

This chain connects TRBV27 to TRBJ1-1, with 8 bases aligning to TRBD1. Trimming removed 6 bases from V and 5 bases from J; junction bases left unmatched: 11. The CDR3 has 15 residues. Germline V gene data show CDR1 as MNHEY and CDR2 as SMNVEV (reference sequence). The CDR3 nucleotides read TGTGCCAGCAGAGACACGGACAGGGTAGGAACTGAAGCTTTCTTT. This codes for CASRDTDRVGTEAFF.

The chain has TRBV7-9 and TRBJ2-5; D unresolved. The V gene lost 3 bases and the J gene lost 0 bases, with 5 bases spanning the gap. The CDR3 is 13 amino acids. Germline V CDR1 and CDR2: SEHNR, FQNEAQ (reference sequence). For the CDR3, the DNA is TGTGCCAGCAGCTTTTACTACCAAGAGACCCAGTACTTC. Its protein product is CASSFYYQETQYF.